This entry describes one T cell receptor (beta chain). TCRdb's copy holds only in-frame clones and misses some; the assay was immunoSEQ multiplex PCR. This sample has under 200,000 clones, with 90% to 95% found just once. This sample was taken from a study of T cell responses to AZD1222 COVID-19 vaccine. The CDR3 loop spans 15 amino acids. Germline V gives CDR1 MNHNS, CDR2 SASEGT. V lost 2 bases and J lost 6; bases outside the gene matches: 7. The chain is built from TRBV6-1 and TRBJ1-5, with 7 bases fitting TRBD1. The material was peripheral blood, obtained on day 0 of AZD1222 vaccination. The receptor was derived from an adult in good health. The CDR3 spells CASSEHWDSFQPQHF. The CDR3 DNA is TGTGCCAGCAGTGAACACTGGGACAGCTTTCAGCCCCAGCATTTT.